Following are 14 T cell receptor beta chains from one sample sequenced in a study of T cell responses to AZD1222 COVID-19 vaccine. The repertoire was sequenced with immunoSEQ multiplex PCR; TCRdb's copy has only in-frame clones and lacks some. The data show approximately 170,000 clones, with almost 90% seen just once and approximately 10% held by the top ten. The source material was peripheral blood, sampled 28 days after the second AZD1222 dose. These receptors all stem from an adult who received the AZD1222 COVID-19 vaccine.

CDR3 bases: TGTGCCAGCAGTAGCCCATCTGGGGAAAAACTGTTTTTT. Translated, it gives CASSSPSGEKLFF. The genes are TRBV6-5 and TRBJ1-4; D is undetermined. The CDR3 contains 13 residues. Germline V gene sequence: CDR1 MNHEY, CDR2 SVGAGI. The V end was cut by 5 bases, the J end by 8 bases, with 12 bases between.

The CDR3 reads CASSRDQGEQFF. The CDR3 region has the DNA TGTGCCAGCAGCCGGGATCAGGGTGAGCAGTTCTTC. The chain carries TRBV7-3 and TRBJ2-1; TRBD1 or TRBD2 may be the D gene (5 bases each). Germline V lookup: CDR1 SGHTA, CDR2 FQGTGA. V lost 5 bases and J 9 bases, leaving 11 bases between the germline ends. The CDR3 totals 12 residues.

This CDR3 reads CASSFDDRGVVRQPQHF. The CDR3 DNA sequence: TGTGCCAGCAGTTTTGATGACAGGGGGGTCGTAAGGCAGCCCCAGCATTTT. The rearrangement uses TRBV28 and TRBJ1-5; 9 nucleotides line up with TRBD1. Germline CDR1 and CDR2: MDHEN and SYDVKM. The V and J ends lost 3 bases and 7 bases, in that order; junction bases with no gene match: 13. This CDR3 has 17 residues. The complete variable domain, with remaining parts taken from reference TRBV28 and TRBJ1-5, reads DVKVTQSSRYLVKRTGEKVFLECVQDMDHENMFWYRQDPGLGLRLIYFSYDVKMKEKGDIPEGYSVSREKKERFSLILESASTNQTSMYLCASSFDDRGVVRQPQHFGDGTRLSIL.

In nucleotides, the CDR3 is TGTGCCAGCAGCGTAGCTGCGCATTCGAACACCGGGGAGCTGTTTTTT. Translating gives CASSVAAHSNTGELFF. The V gene is TRBV9, the J gene TRBJ2-2, with unresolved D. The length of the CDR3 is 16 residues. V was trimmed by 0 bases and J by 0 bases, leaving 9 bases between them. The germline V gene has CDR1 SGDLS and CDR2 YYNGEE.

This chain links TRBV19 with TRBJ2-4; 12 bases map to TRBD2. CDR1 LNHDA and CDR2 SQIVND come from the germline V gene (reference sequence). The junction had 1 base not matched to a gene; V was cut back by 3 bases and J by 7 bases. The CDR3 totals 14 residues. The CDR3 bases are TGTGCCAGTAGTATGACTAGCGGGGGTAACATTCAGTACTTC. Translated, it gives CASSMTSGGNIQYF.

The chain couples TRBV3-1 (or the pseudogene TRBV3-2) to TRBJ2-2, with 7 bases lining up with TRBD1. Germline trimming cut 4 bases from V and 7 bases from J; bases unmatched to any gene: 6. The germline CDR1 and CDR2 sequences are LGHDT and YNNKEL (reference sequence). CDR3 size: 14 residues. CDR3 amino acids: CASSPTGKGGELFF. In DNA, the CDR3 is TGTGCCAGCAGCCCGACAGGGAAGGGCGGGGAGCTGTTTTTT.

V usage is TRBV5-1 and J usage is TRBJ2-1; no clear D. The V end lost 3 bases, the J end lost 5 bases, and 15 bases lay between the germline ends. The CDR3 sequence is 15 residues long. The V gene's germline CDR1 is SGHRS and CDR2 YFSETQ. CDR3 sequence: CASSYRAPANNEQFF. In DNA, the CDR3 is TGCGCCAGCAGCTACCGGGCCCCGGCAAACAATGAGCAGTTCTTC.

This clone was found once. The rearrangement links TRBV4-2 to TRBJ2-7; 11 bases line up with TRBD1. There are 15 residues in the CDR3. After removal of 1 base from V and 4 bases from J, the junction contained 3 bases not matched to a gene. Germline loops: CDR1 LGHNA, CDR2 YNFKEQ. As DNA, the CDR3 is TGTGCCAGCAGCCAAGTTGGGACAGGGGGTTACGAGCAGTACTTC. This sequence encodes CASSQVGTGGYEQYF.

The chain joins TRBV6-1 to TRBJ2-3; D might be TRBD1 (6 bases). This CDR3 is 16 amino acids long. Trimming shortened V by 3 bases and J by 4 bases, and 17 bases separated the two germline ends. The V gene's germline CDR1 is MNHNS and CDR2 SASEGT. The CDR3 DNA is TGTGCCAGCAGTGACACAGGGTATGGTCCGGCAGATACGCAGTATTTT. Translating gives CASSDTGYGPADTQYF.

The chain combines TRBV3-1 (or the pseudogene TRBV3-2) with TRBJ1-1, with 8 bases fitting TRBD1. V dropped 4 bases and J dropped 2; count of bases not matched to a gene: 6. There are 15 residues in the CDR3. Germline loops: CDR1 LGHDT, CDR2 YNNKEL (reference sequence). This chain's CDR3 is CASSPRTGLNTEAFF. The CDR3 DNA is TGTGCCAGCAGCCCACGGACAGGGCTTAACACTGAAGCTTTCTTT.

The V and J genes are TRBV30 and TRBJ2-1; D gene unclear. Germline-derived CDR1 and CDR2 are GTSNPN and SVGIG (reference sequence). The CDR3 consists of 15 residues. With 8 bases removed from V and 3 bases from J, the gap between germline ends came to 20 bases. The CDR3 DNA reads TGTGCCCAGACCTTAGCCCCTGGGTACTACAATGAGCAGTTCTTC. Residues: CAQTLAPGYYNEQFF.

This chain joins TRBV19 and TRBJ2-1; D is uncertain. V was trimmed by 7 bases and J by 4 bases, leaving 8 bases between them. Germline V CDR1 and CDR2: LNHDA, SQIVND (reference sequence). The length of the CDR3 is 12 residues. Here the CDR3 DNA reads TGTGCCAGTACCTCGGGTTACAATGAGCAGTTCTTC. Translation: CASTSGYNEQFF.

The V call is TRBV19, the J call TRBJ1-4; D remains unclear. Deletions cut 3 bases from V and 7 bases from J, with 12 bases between. The CDR3 is made up of 14 amino acids. Germline CDR1 and CDR2: LNHDA and SQIVND (reference sequence). Written as DNA, the CDR3 is TGTGCCAGTAGTATTGAGGTGGAGGGTGAAAAACTGTTTTTT. Translated, it gives CASSIEVEGEKLFF.

The chain employs TRBV7-9 and TRBJ1-1, with TRBD1 matching over 7 bases. Germline V gene lookup returns CDR1 SEHNR and CDR2 FQNEAQ (reference sequence). This CDR3 is 15 amino acids long. After removal of 5 bases from V and 1 base from J, the junction contained 7 bases not matched to a gene. The CDR3 spells CASSPRQGRNTEAFF. The CDR3 coding sequence is TGTGCCAGCAGCCCGAGACAGGGAAGGAACACTGAAGCTTTCTTT.